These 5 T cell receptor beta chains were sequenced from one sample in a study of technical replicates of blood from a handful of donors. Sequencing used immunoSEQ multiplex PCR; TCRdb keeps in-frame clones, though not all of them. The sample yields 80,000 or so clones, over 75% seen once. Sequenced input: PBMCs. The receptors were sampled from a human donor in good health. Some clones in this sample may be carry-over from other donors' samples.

CDR3 region: CASSIRQRSFEQFF. In DNA form, the CDR3 reads TGTGCCAGTAGTATTAGACAGCGTTCCTTTGAGCAGTTCTTC. The chain joins TRBV19 to TRBJ2-1; weak D call: TRBD1 (5 bases). With 3 bases removed from V and 9 bases from J, the gap between germline ends came to 15 bases. This CDR3 region has 14 residues. In germline, CDR1 is LNHDA, CDR2 SQIVND (reference sequence).

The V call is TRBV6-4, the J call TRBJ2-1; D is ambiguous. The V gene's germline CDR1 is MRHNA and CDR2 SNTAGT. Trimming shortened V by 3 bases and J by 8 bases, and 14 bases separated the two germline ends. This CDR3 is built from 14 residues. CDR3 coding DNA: TGTGCCAGCAGTGAAAAGGAGTCCGCACATGAGCAGTTCTTC. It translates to CASSEKESAHEQFF.

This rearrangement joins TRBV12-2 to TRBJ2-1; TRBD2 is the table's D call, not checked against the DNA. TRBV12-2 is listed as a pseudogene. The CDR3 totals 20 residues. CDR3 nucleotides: TGTGCAAGTCGCGCAAGGCGACCGTTGCATGAGGGAGGCTCCTACAATGAGCAGTTCTTC. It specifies CASRARRPLHEGGSYNEQFF.

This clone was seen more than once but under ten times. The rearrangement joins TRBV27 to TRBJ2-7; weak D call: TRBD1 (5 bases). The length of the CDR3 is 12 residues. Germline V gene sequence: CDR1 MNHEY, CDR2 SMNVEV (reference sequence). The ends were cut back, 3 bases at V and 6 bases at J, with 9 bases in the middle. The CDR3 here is CASSFLQGEQYF. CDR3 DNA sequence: TGTGCCAGCAGTTTTTTGCAGGGCGAGCAGTACTTC.

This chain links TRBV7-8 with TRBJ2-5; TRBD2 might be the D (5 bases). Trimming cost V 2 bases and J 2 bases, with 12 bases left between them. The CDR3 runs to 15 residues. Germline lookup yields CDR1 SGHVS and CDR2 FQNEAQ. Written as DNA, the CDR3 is TGTGCCAGCAGCTTAAGGACGGGGAGTCAAGAGACCCAGTACTTC. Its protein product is CASSLRTGSQETQYF.